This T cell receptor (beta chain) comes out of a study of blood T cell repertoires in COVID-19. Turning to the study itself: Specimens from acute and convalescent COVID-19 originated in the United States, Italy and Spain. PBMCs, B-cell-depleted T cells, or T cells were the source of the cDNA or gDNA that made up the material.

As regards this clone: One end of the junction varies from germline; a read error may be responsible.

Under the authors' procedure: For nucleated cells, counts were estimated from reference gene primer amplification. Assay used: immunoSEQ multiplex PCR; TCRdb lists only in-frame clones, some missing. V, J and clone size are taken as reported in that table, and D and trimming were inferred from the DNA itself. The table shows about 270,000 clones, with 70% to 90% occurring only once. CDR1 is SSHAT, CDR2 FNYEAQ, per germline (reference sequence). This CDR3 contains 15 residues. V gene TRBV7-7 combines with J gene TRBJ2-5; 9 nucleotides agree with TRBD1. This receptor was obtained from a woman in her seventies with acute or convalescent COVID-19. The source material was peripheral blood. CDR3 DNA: TGTGCTAGCAGCCCCTCACAGGGGGCTGGAGAGACCCAGTACTTC. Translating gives CASSPSQGAGETQYF.